Each of the 8 T cell receptor beta chains below was sequenced from the same sample in a study of T cell changes during pregnancy in multiple sclerosis. TCRdb's copy holds only in-frame clones and misses some; the assay was immunoSEQ multiplex PCR. This repertoire shows fewer than 90,000 clones, 93% found once; its top ten account for under 1.5%. The input for sequencing was peripheral blood, taken in the third trimester of pregnancy. The receptors come from a female donor in good health, enrolled as a control in a pregnancy study.

This clone showed up just once. The rearrangement uses TRBV29-1 and TRBJ2-1; TRBD1 matches at 8 bases. This CDR3 has 14 amino acids. Germline CDR1 SQVTM, CDR2 ANQGSEA. Trimming removed 7 bases from V and 7 bases from J; junction bases left unmatched: 12. The CDR3 here is CSAYRTDRENEQFF. DNA for the CDR3: TGCAGCGCTTACAGAACGGACAGGGAAAATGAGCAGTTCTTC.

The chain employs TRBV11-2 and TRBJ2-7, with TRBD1 matching 9 bases. This CDR3 is 15 amino acids long. Per the germline V gene, CDR1 is SGHAT and CDR2 is FQNNGV. V shed 1 base and J 3 bases; nucleotides not matched to a gene: 4. CDR3 region: CASSLVGQGSYEQYF. The CDR3 DNA reads TGTGCCAGCAGCTTAGTTGGACAGGGGAGCTACGAGCAGTACTTC.

To note about this clone: Its ends do not fully match the called genes, so a read error is possible. This chain links TRBV7-7 with TRBJ2-7; TRBD2 matches at 10 bases. Germline V CDR1 and CDR2: SSHAT, FNYEAQ (reference sequence). The CDR3 runs 15 residues. Written as DNA, the CDR3 is TGTGCTAGCAGCTTAGCGGGAGGAGGCGGCTACGAGCAGTACTTC. As protein: CASSLAGGGGYEQYF.

The chain uses TRBV18 and TRBJ2-5; D is unresolved. This CDR3 has 14 amino acids. Trimming stripped 2 bases from V and 3 bases from J, with 10 bases between. CDR1 KGHSH and CDR2 LQKENI come from the germline V gene. DNA of the CDR3: TGTGCCAGCTCACCAGCCCCCCGGGAAGAGACCCAGTACTTC. It yields the protein CASSPAPREETQYF.

The chain joins TRBV19 to TRBJ2-1; 10 nucleotides line up with TRBD2. The CDR3 has 15 amino acids. The junction had 7 bases not matched to a gene; V was cut back by 4 bases and J by 7 bases. The V gene's germline CDR1 is LNHDA and CDR2 SQIVND (reference sequence). CDR3 sequence reads: CASSTVAGGWNEQFF. CDR3 nucleotides: TGTGCCAGTAGTACTGTAGCGGGAGGCTGGAATGAGCAGTTCTTC. Full variable domain (remainder filled in from reference TRBV19 and TRBJ2-1): DGGITQSPKYLFRKEGQNVTLSCEQNLNHDAMYWYRQDPGQGLRLIYYSQIVNDFQKGDIAEGYSVSREKKESFPLTVTSAQKNPTAFYLCASSTVAGGWNEQFFGPGTRLTVL.

The chain carries TRBV7-2 and TRBJ2-3, with 12 bases fitting TRBD2. CDR3 length: 17 amino acids. The ends lost 1 base at V and 4 bases at J; junction bases unmatched: 6. The germline gives CDR1 SGHTA, CDR2 FQGNSA. The DNA for the CDR3 is TGTGCCAGCAGCTTAGTATCTAGCGGGAGGGGGTCAGATACGCAGTATTTT. Protein: CASSLVSSGRGSDTQYF.

The chain combines TRBV28 with TRBJ1-5; no definite D call. The CDR3 has 16 amino acids. Germline CDR1 reads MDHEN; CDR2 reads SYDVKM. The V and J ends lost 6 bases and 3 bases respectively, with 18 bases between them. CDR3 nucleotide sequence: TGTGCCAGCAGCTCCTTTTTTGGGCACAACAATCAGCCCCAGCATTTT. Its translation is CASSSFFGHNNQPQHF.

The chain employs TRBV5-5 and TRBJ2-7; tentative D call: TRBD1 (5 bases). The germline gives CDR1 SGHKS, CDR2 YYEKEE (reference sequence). The CDR3 runs 12 residues. V lost 7 bases, J lost 5 bases, and 13 bases lay in between. Here the CDR3 DNA reads TGTGCCAGCCGCCTCCAGGGAAACGAGCAGTACTTC. This encodes CASRLQGNEQYF.